This entry lists 17 T cell receptor beta chains sequenced from one sample in a study of T-cell memory formation after mild COVID-19. One entry per CDR3 protein results from TCRdb running MiXCR on the 5' RACE reads. The table has a few hundred thousand distinct CDR3 sequences, around 15% seen once; the top ten hold 22%. Sequences were obtained from PBMCs or a T cell subset sorted from them (not recorded which). The receptor source for this set is a man younger than 30 who had mild COVID-19 (a few samples of this study predate the infection). Cell type and time point are not known.

A few counts support this clonotype. The chain carries TRBV11-3 and TRBJ2-2, with D perhaps TRBD1 (5 bases). CDR1 is SGHNT and CDR2 is YENEEA in the germline V gene. This CDR3 has 16 amino acids. The V end was cut by 5 bases, the J end by 0 bases, with 13 bases between. Here the CDR3 DNA reads TGTGCCAGCAGCCCAGGGCATTACGCGAACACCGGGGAGCTGTTTTTT. Amino acids: CASSPGHYANTGELFF.

Only a few counts were recorded for this clonotype. The chain links TRBV9 to TRBJ2-1; either TRBD1 or TRBD2 may supply D (5 bases each). Germline-derived CDR1 and CDR2 are SGDLS and YYNGEE. V was cut by 4 bases and J by 5 bases, with 22 bases left in between. CDR3 length: 17 residues. The CDR3 loop reads CASSPLRGVLGHNEQFF. The DNA for the CDR3 is TGTGCCAGCAGCCCTCTCCGGGGAGTCTTGGGGCACAATGAGCAGTTCTTC.

This chain connects TRBV6-2 or TRBV6-3 to TRBJ2-2; D gene ambiguous. V was trimmed by 7 bases and J by 6 bases, leaving 6 bases between them. There are 11 residues in the CDR3. Per the germline V gene, CDR1 is MNHEY and CDR2 is SVGEGT. The CDR3 DNA is TGTGCCAGCAAGGTCCCCGGGGAGCTGTTTTTT. Protein: CASKVPGELFF.

The chain joins TRBV4-1 to TRBJ1-1; D ambiguous. Germline V lookup: CDR1 MGHRA, CDR2 YSYEKL. The CDR3 has 15 amino acids. Trimming removed 4 bases at V and 10 bases at J, with 22 bases between. DNA of the CDR3: TGCGCCAGCAGCCCCGAGGGTGGGAGGGCAGGTATAGCTTTCTTT. It codes for CASSPEGGRAGIAFF.

J is TRBJ1-3 and V is TRBV7-9; 7 bases agree with TRBD1. J was trimmed by 4 bases and V by 4 bases; bases with no gene match: 7. Germline V CDR1 and CDR2: SEHNR, FQNEAQ (reference sequence). The CDR3 totals 15 residues. The CDR3, as DNA: TGTGCCAGCAGCTCCCCCGGGACAGTGGGAAACACCATATATTTT. Its translation: CASSSPGTVGNTIYF.

The V gene is TRBV2, the J gene TRBJ1-1; D is unresolved. With 7 bases removed from V and 0 bases from J, the gap between germline ends came to 9 bases. The germline V gene has CDR1 SNHLY and CDR2 FYNNEI. The length of the CDR3 is 13 residues. The CDR3 loop is CASIWELNTEAFF. The CDR3 DNA reads as TGTGCCAGCATATGGGAGCTGAACACTGAAGCTTTCTTT. The variable domain in full, with the rest retrieved from reference TRBV2 and TRBJ1-1, is EPEVTQTPSHQVTQMGQEVILRCVPISNHLYFYWYRQILGQKVEFLVSFYNNEISEKSEIFDDQFSVERPDGSNFTLKIRSTKLEDSAMYFCASIWELNTEAFFGQGTRLTVV.

The chain links TRBV4-3 to TRBJ2-3; tentatively, D is TRBD2 (6 bases). The CDR3 covers 16 residues. V lost 0 bases and J 8 bases, leaving 18 bases between the germline ends. Germline V gene lookup returns CDR1 LGHNA and CDR2 YSLEER. The CDR3, as DNA: TGCGCCAGCAGCCAAGATTTCGACGGGGGAAAGGCTACGCAGTATTTT. This gives the protein CASSQDFDGGKATQYF.

This clonotype was seen many times. The chain links TRBV4-1 to TRBJ2-1, with TRBD1 matching over 7 bases. The junction had 20 bases not matched to a gene; V was cut back by 5 bases and J by 4 bases. CDR1 is MGHRA, CDR2 YSYEKL, per germline. The CDR3 extends over 19 amino acids. CDR3 nucleotide sequence: TGCGCCAGCAGCGGGCACAGGGTTAGAGGGCCAGGGGGATACAATGAGCAGTTCTTC. Its protein product is CASSGHRVRGPGGYNEQFF.

This sequence joins TRBV7-2 and TRBJ2-2, with D perhaps given as TRBD1 or TRBD2 (5 bases each). The CDR3 totals 16 residues. Deletions cut 5 bases from V and 4 bases from J, with 17 bases between. Germline CDR1 reads SGHTA; CDR2 reads FQGNSA. CDR3: CASSPGRGQGTGELFF. CDR3 bases: TGTGCCAGCAGCCCCGGACGGGGCCAAGGCACCGGGGAGCTGTTTTTT.

The chain carries TRBV6-6 and TRBJ2-7; D uncertain. The V end lost 8 bases, the J end lost 3 bases, and 8 bases lay between the germline ends. There are 11 residues in the CDR3. The V gene's germline CDR1 is MNHNY and CDR2 SVGAGI (reference sequence). The CDR3 sequence is CASGSNYEQYV. As DNA, the CDR3 is TGTGCCAGCGGCTCGAACTACGAGCAGTACGTC.

Ten or more counts support this clonotype. The chain combines TRBV20-1 with TRBJ1-5; 7 nucleotides agree with TRBD1. The CDR3 covers 18 residues. The germline CDR1 and CDR2 sequences are DFQATT and SNEGSKA (reference sequence). V lost 4 bases and J lost 1; bases outside the gene matches: 16. This chain's CDR3 is CSANSGRGSLLSNQPQHF. In DNA form, the CDR3 reads TGCAGTGCTAACTCGGGCAGGGGGTCACTTCTGAGCAATCAGCCCCAGCATTTT.

The chain links TRBV5-6 to TRBJ2-7; D uncertain. Germline V gene sequence: CDR1 SGHDT, CDR2 YYEEEE. The length of the CDR3 is 11 residues. Trimming shortened V by 1 base and J by 6 bases, and 5 bases separated the two germline ends. CDR3 bases: TGTGCCAGCAGCTTGTATGGCGAGCAGTACTTC. Translating it yields CASSLYGEQYF.

The V call is TRBV7-3, the J call TRBJ2-1; TRBD2 agrees at 10 bases. This CDR3 comprises 15 residues. The J segment lost 0 bases and the V segment lost 4 bases, leaving 0 bases of the junction unmatched. The germline V gene has CDR1 SGHTA and CDR2 FQGTGA. Here the CDR3 reads CASSSSGGSYNEQFF. The CDR3 nucleotides read TGTGCCAGCAGCTCTAGCGGGGGCTCCTACAATGAGCAGTTCTTC.

This sequence joins TRBV7-9 and TRBJ1-1, with a possible D match to TRBD1 (5 bases). Germline V CDR1 and CDR2: SEHNR, FQNEAQ (reference sequence). V dropped 4 bases and J dropped 3 bases, with 12 bases sitting between them. The CDR3 is 14 residues long. The CDR3 DNA sequence: TGTGCCAGCAGCTCATGGGGGGAGTACACTGAAGCTTTCTTT. Translation: CASSSWGEYTEAFF. The whole variable domain, filled in from reference TRBV7-9 and TRBJ1-1, reads DTGVSQNPRHKITKRGQNVTFRCDPISEHNRLYWYRQTLGQGPEFLTYFQNEAQLEKSRLLSDRFSAERPKGSFSTLEIQRTEQGDSAMYLCASSSWGEYTEAFFGQGTRLTVV.

Only a few counts were recorded for this clonotype. One end of the junction varies from germline; a read error may be responsible. The rearrangement joins TRBV5-1 to TRBJ1-2; D gene uncertain. Germline assignment: CDR1 SGHRS and CDR2 YFSETQ. The CDR3 is made up of 14 amino acids. DNA of the CDR3: TGCGCCAGCACCTTGTCACAGTCTAACTATGGCTACACCTTC. The encoded protein is CASTLSQSNYGYTF.

The V gene is TRBV29-1, the J gene TRBJ2-3, with 7 nucleotides matching TRBD1. The V and J ends lost 7 bases and 0 bases, in that order; junction bases with no gene match: 7. From germline, CDR1 is SQVTM and CDR2 ANQGSEA. The CDR3 loop spans 14 amino acids. The CDR3 protein is CSASRTGSTDTQYF. Written as DNA, the CDR3 is TGCAGCGCCTCCCGGACAGGTAGCACAGATACGCAGTATTTT.

V is TRBV4-3 and J is TRBJ1-6; D might be TRBD1 (6 bases). This CDR3 contains 16 residues. Trimming pared 2 bases from V and 9 bases from J, leaving 17 bases between. Germline V gives CDR1 LGHNA, CDR2 YSLEER. The CDR3 DNA sequence: TGCGCCAGCAGCCAAATAGACAGGTCTTTAGGTTCACCCCTCCACTTT. As protein: CASSQIDRSLGSPLHF.